This T cell receptor (beta chain) was sequenced during a study of T cells expressing NK-cell markers. Study at large: Within the sequenced cohort of eight donors, seven exhibited HCMV seropositivity and one was seronegative.

TCR beta cDNA was generated via 5'RACE template switching incorporating UMIs. TCRdb reprocessed the 5' RACE reads, keeping one entry per CDR3 protein, no DNA. Its clone listing holds about 460,000 distinct CDR3 sequences. Germline V gene sequence: CDR1 MNHEY, CDR2 SVGAGI. The CDR3 has 16 residues. This chain links TRBV6-5 with TRBJ2-3; lacking DNA, the TRBD2 call made by TCRdb goes unchecked. Sequenced: blood T cells: a sorted CD56 or NKG2C T cell subset, CD4+ or CD8+ T cells, or bulk PBMC T cells (not recorded which). The TCR sequence derives from a woman aged 45 to 65 in good health. The CDR3 is CASRSPLAGEADTQYF.